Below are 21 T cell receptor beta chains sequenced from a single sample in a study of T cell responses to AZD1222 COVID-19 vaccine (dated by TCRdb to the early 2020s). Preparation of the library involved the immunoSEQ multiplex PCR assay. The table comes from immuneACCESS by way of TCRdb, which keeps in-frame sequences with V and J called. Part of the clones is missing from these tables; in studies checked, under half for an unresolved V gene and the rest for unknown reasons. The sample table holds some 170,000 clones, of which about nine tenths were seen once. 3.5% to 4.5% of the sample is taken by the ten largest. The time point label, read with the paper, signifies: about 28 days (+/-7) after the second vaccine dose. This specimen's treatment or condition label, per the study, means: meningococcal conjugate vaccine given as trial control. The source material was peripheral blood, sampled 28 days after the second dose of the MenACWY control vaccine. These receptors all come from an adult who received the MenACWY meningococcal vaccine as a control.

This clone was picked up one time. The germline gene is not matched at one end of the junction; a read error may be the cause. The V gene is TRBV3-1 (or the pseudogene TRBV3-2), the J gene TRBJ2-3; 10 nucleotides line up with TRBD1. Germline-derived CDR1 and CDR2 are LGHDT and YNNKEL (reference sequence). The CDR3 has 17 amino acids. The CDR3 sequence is CASTQSSGTGVGDTQYF. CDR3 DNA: TGTGCCAGCACCCAAAGCTCCGGGACAGGGGTAGGAGATACGCAGTATTTT.

CDR3 bases: TGTGCCATCAGTGAATTGGACAGGGCGGTAAGGACTGAAGCTTTCTTT. Its translation is CAISELDRAVRTEAFF. This rearrangement joins TRBV10-3 to TRBJ1-1; 8 nucleotides agree with TRBD1. This CDR3 is 16 amino acids long. V shed 3 bases, J shed 5 bases, and the junction held 11 bases outside the gene matches. Germline V gene lookup returns CDR1 ENHRY and CDR2 SYGVKD.

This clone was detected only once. The CDR3 DNA is TGTGCCAGCAGACCGGGACCTAAACGCCTAAGGGGTGAAAAACTGTTTTTT. It codes for CASRPGPKRLRGEKLFF. The V call is TRBV3-1 (or the pseudogene TRBV3-2), the J call TRBJ1-4, with TRBD1 as a possible D gene (5 bases). CDR1 is LGHDT and CDR2 is YNNKEL in the germline V gene (reference sequence). Deletions cut 6 bases from V and 7 bases from J, with 24 bases between. This CDR3 is 17 amino acids long.

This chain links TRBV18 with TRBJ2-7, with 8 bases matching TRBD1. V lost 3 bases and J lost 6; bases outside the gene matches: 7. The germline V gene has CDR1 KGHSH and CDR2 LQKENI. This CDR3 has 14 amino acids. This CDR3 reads CASSPPGTGSEQYF. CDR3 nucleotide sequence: TGTGCCAGCTCACCCCCCGGGACAGGTTCCGAGCAGTACTTC.

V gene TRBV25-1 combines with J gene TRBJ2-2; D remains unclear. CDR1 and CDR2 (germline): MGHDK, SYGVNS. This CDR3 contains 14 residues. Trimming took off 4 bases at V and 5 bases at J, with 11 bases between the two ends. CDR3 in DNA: TGTGCCAGCAGTGCACCGTCCCGAACCGGGGAGCTGTTTTTT. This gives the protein CASSAPSRTGELFF.

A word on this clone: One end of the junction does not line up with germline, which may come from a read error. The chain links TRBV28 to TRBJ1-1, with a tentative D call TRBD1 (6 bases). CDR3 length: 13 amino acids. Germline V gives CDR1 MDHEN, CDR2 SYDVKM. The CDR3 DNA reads TGTGCCAGCAGCCCAGGACAGCAGACTGGAGCTTTCTTT. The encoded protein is CASSPGQQTGAFF.

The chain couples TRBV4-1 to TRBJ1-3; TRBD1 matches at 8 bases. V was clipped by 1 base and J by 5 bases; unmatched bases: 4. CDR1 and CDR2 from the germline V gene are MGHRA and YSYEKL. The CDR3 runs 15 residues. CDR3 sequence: CASSQAGQGRNTIYF. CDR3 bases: TGCGCCAGCAGCCAAGCCGGACAGGGAAGAAACACCATATATTTT.

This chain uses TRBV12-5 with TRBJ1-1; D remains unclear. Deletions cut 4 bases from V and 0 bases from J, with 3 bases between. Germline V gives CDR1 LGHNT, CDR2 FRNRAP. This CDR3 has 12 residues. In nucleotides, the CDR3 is TGTGCTAGTGGTTCTGTGAACACTGAAGCTTTCTTT. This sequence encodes CASGSVNTEAFF.

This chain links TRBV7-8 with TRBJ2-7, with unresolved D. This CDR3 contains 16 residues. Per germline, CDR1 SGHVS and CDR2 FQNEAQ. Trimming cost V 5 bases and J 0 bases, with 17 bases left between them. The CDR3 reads CASSANDARNSYEQYF. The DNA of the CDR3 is TGTGCCAGCAGCGCCAATGACGCGCGTAACTCCTACGAGCAGTACTTC.

CDR3 DNA sequence: TGCGCCAGCAGCTTGAGGGGGGACAGTACCTACGAGCAGTACTTC. Translation gives CASSLRGDSTYEQYF. This sequence joins TRBV5-1 and TRBJ2-7; TRBD1 might be the D (7 bases). The CDR3 spans 15 residues. Per the germline V gene, CDR1 is SGHRS and CDR2 is YFSETQ. V was cut by 1 base and J by 2 bases, with 13 bases left in between.

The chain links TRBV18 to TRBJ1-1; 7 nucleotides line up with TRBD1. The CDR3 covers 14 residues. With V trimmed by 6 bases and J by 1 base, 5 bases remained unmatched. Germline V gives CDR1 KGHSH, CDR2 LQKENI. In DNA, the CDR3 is TGTGCCAGCTCGCTCGGGACAGCGAACACTGAAGCTTTCTTT. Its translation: CASSLGTANTEAFF. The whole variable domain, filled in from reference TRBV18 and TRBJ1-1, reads NAGVMQNPRHLVRRRGQEARLRCSPMKGHSHVYWYRQLPEEGLKFMVYLQKENIIDESGMPKERFSAEFPKEGPSILRIQQVVRGDSAAYFCASSLGTANTEAFFGQGTRLTVV.

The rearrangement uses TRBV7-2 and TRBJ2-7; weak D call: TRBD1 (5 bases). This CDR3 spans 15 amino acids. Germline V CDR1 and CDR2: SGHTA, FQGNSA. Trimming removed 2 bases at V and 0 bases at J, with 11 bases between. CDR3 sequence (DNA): TGTGCCAGCAGCTTATACGGTGACAGCTCCTACGAGCAGTACTTC. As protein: CASSLYGDSSYEQYF.

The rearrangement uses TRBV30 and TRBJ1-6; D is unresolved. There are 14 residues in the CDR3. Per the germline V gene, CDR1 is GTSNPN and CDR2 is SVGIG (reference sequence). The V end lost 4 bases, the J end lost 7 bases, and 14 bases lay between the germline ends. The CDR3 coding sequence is TGTGCCTGGAACCGGGAGGCTAGGAATTCACCCCTCCACTTT. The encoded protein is CAWNREARNSPLHF.

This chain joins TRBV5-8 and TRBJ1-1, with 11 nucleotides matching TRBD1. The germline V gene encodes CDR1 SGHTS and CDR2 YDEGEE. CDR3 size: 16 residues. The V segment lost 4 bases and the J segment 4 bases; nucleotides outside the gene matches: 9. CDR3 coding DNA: TGTGCCAGCAGCCCGTGGACAGGGGGCTTGGGCACTGAAGCTTTCTTT. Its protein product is CASSPWTGGLGTEAFF. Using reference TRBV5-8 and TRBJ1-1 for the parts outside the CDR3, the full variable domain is EAGVTQSPTHLIKTRGQQATLRCSPISGHTSVYWYQQALGLGLQFLLWYDEGEERNRGNFPPRFSGRQFPNYSSELNVNALELEDSALYLCASSPWTGGLGTEAFFGQGTRLTVV.

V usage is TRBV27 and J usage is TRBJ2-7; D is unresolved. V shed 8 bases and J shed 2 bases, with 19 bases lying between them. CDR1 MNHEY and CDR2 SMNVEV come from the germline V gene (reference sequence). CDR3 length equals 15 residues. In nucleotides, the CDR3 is TGTGCCAGCGCACTCGCCGGGCGGATTACCTACGAGCAGTACTTC. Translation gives CASALAGRITYEQYF.

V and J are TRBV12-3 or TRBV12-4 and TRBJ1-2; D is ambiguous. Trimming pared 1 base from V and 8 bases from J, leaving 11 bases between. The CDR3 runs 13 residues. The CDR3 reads CASSLVGPRGYTF. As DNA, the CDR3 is TGTGCCAGCAGTTTAGTCGGGCCGCGAGGCTACACCTTC.

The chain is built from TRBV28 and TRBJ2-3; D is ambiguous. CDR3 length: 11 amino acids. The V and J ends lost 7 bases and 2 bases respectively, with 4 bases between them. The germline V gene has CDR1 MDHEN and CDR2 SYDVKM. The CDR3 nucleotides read TGTGCCAGCACCTTCACAGATACGCAGTATTTT. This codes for CASTFTDTQYF.

In DNA form, the CDR3 reads TGTGCCAGCCGAGCGCGGGTCTTCAGTCGGATCTATGGCTACACCTTC. This translates into CASRARVFSRIYGYTF. The V and J genes are TRBV28 and TRBJ1-2; no reliable D call. The CDR3 totals 16 residues. Germline V gives CDR1 MDHEN, CDR2 SYDVKM. V lost 8 bases and J lost 4, with 23 bases in between.

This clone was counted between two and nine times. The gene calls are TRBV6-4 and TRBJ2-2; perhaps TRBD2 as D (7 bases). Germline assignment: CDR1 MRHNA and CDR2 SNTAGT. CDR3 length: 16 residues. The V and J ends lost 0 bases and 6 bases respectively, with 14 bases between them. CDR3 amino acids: CASSDSAGGAPGELFF. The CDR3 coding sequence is TGTGCCAGCAGTGACTCTGCTGGGGGGGCCCCCGGGGAGCTGTTTTTT.

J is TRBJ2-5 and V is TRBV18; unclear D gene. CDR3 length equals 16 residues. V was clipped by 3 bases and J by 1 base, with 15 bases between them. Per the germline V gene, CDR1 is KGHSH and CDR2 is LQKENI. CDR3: CASSPSSRSLQETQYF. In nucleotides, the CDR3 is TGTGCCAGCTCACCCTCCTCGCGGAGCCTCCAAGAGACCCAGTACTTC.

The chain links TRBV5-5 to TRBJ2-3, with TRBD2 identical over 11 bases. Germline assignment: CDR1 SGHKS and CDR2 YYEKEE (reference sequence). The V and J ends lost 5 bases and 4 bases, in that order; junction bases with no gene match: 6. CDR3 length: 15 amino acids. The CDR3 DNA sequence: TGTGCCAGCAGTTCTGGACTAGCGGGCGCAGATACGCAGTATTTT. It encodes CASSSGLAGADTQYF. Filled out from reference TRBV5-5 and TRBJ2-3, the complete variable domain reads DAGVTQSPTHLIKTRGQQVTLRCSPISGHKSVSWYQQVLGQGPQFIFQYYEKEERGRGNFPDRFSARQFPNYSSELNVNALLLGDSALYLCASSSGLAGADTQYFGPGTRLTVL.